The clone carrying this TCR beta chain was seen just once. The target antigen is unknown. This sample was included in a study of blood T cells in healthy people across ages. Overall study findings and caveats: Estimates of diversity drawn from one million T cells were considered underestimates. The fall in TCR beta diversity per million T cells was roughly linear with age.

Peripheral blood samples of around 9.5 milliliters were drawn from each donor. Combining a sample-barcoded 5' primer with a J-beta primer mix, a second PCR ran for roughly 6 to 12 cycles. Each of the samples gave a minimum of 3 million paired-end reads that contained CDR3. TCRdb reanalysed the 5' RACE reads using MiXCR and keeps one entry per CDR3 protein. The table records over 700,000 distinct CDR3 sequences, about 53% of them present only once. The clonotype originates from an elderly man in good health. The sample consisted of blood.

This CDR3 is CATTNRGLGGELFF. CDR3 nucleotide sequence: TGTGCCACAACTAACAGGGGGCTTGGCGGGGAGCTGTTTTTT. V is TRBV2 and J is TRBJ2-2; 9 nucleotides align to TRBD1. The V segment lost 10 bases and the J segment 7 bases; nucleotides outside the gene matches: 10. This CDR3 has 14 residues. Germline V gives CDR1 SNHLY, CDR2 FYNNEI.